The 3 T cell receptor beta chains presented below share a single source sample, sequenced in a study of T-cell memory formation after mild COVID-19. Using its own MiXCR run on the 5' RACE reads, TCRdb lists one record per CDR3 protein. This sample yields around 200,000 distinct CDR3 sequences, of which 8% to 11% are seen a single time; 2.5% to 3.5% belongs to the top ten. The sequencing input was PBMCs or a T cell subset sorted from them (not recorded which). The source is a man between 18 and 29 years old who had mild COVID-19 (a few samples of this study predate the infection). Cell type and time point are not known.

The rearrangement joins TRBV9 to TRBJ2-2; D tentatively reads TRBD1 or TRBD2 (5 bases each). In germline, CDR1 is SGDLS, CDR2 YYNGEE. V shed 2 bases and J shed 7 bases, with 18 bases lying between them. The CDR3 consists of 16 residues. CDR3 coding DNA: TGTGCCAGCAGCGTGGGGGTGGCAGTAAGCATCGGGGAGCTGTTTTTT. Its protein product is CASSVGVAVSIGELFF.

J is TRBJ2-3 and V is TRBV24-1, with a weak D call TRBD1 (6 bases). Trimming removed 3 bases at V and 2 bases at J, with 14 bases between. The CDR3 runs to 16 residues. In germline, CDR1 is KGHDR, CDR2 SFDVKD. The CDR3, as DNA: TGTGCCACCAGTGATCCGCCAGGGGCCCTCACAGATACGCAGTATTTT. Translation gives CATSDPPGALTDTQYF.

The gene calls are TRBV20-1 and TRBJ2-1, with D tentatively TRBD2 (6 bases). CDR3 length: 14 amino acids. Germline V lookup: CDR1 DFQATT, CDR2 SNEGSKA (reference sequence). V was shortened by 4 bases and J by 0 bases, with 10 bases between the two germline ends. The CDR3 DNA is TGCAGTGCTAACCGGGGGTTCTCCTACAATGAGCAGTTCTTC. Amino acid sequence: CSANRGFSYNEQFF.